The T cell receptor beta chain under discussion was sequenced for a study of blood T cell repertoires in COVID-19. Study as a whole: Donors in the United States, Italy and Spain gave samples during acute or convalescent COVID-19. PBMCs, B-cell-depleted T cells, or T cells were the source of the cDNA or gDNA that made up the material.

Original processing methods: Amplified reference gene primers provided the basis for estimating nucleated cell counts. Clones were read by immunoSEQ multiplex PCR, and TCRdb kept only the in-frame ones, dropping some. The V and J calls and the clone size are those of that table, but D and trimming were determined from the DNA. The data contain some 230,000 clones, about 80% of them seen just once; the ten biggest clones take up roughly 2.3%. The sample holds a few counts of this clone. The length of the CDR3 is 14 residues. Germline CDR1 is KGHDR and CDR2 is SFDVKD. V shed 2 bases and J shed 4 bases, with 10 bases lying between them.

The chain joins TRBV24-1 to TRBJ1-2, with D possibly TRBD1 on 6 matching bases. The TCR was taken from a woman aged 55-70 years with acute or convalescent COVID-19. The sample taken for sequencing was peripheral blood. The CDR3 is CATSDSWGPYGYTF. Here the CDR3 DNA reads TGTGCCACCAGTGATTCGTGGGGGCCCTATGGCTACACCTTC.